A single TCR beta chain is shown here with its context. Its cognate antigen is unknown. Since a far larger clone is one base different, this is likely a read error. Other DNA sequences within the sample encode an identical CDR3. The data were taken from a study of T cell clones after liver transplantation. Points from the study as a whole: Circulating graft-donor-reactive CD4 TCRbeta sequences fell significantly post-transplant in most of the 8 subjects.

Data came from immunoSEQ multiplex PCR; TCRdb stores just in-frame clones and leaves some out. Of some 5,900 clones in the sample, about 30% were seen once. This CDR3 is 14 amino acids long. J was trimmed by 10 bases and V by 7 bases; bases with no gene match: 16. The germline V gene encodes CDR1 MNHNY and CDR2 SVGAGI (reference sequence). Proliferating CFSE-low MLR cells were sequenced to define alloreactive TCRbeta sequences. The chain couples TRBV6-6 to TRBJ2-7; 7 bases agree with TRBD2. This clonotype was obtained from a human patient who received a liver transplant. Some T cells may be provided by the graft donor. Sequencing input: CD4+ T cells from cultured PBMCs. As DNA, the CDR3 is TGTGCCAGCACCCTGGGGCTAGCGGCCCTGGATCAGTACTTC. It codes for CASTLGLAALDQYF.